This T cell receptor (beta chain) was recovered during a study of blood T cell repertoires in COVID-19. The CDR3 length is 16 residues. V shed 2 bases, J shed 9 bases, and the junction held 5 bases outside the gene matches. CDR1 SGHRS and CDR2 YFSETQ come from the germline V gene. Only in-frame clones appear in the TCRdb table, and some are missing; sequencing was by immunoSEQ multiplex PCR. The sample lists 400,000 or so clones; more than 80% were seen once. This sequence joins TRBV5-1 and TRBJ2-2; 15 bases fit TRBD2. Sequencing used PBMCs or T cells enriched from blood (not recorded which). The source of this sequence is a man in his thirties or forties who had recovered from COVID-19. The CDR3 sequence is CASSLGLAGGPRELFF. CDR3 nucleotide sequence: TGCGCCAGCAGCTTAGGACTAGCGGGAGGGCCCAGGGAGCTGTTTTTT.